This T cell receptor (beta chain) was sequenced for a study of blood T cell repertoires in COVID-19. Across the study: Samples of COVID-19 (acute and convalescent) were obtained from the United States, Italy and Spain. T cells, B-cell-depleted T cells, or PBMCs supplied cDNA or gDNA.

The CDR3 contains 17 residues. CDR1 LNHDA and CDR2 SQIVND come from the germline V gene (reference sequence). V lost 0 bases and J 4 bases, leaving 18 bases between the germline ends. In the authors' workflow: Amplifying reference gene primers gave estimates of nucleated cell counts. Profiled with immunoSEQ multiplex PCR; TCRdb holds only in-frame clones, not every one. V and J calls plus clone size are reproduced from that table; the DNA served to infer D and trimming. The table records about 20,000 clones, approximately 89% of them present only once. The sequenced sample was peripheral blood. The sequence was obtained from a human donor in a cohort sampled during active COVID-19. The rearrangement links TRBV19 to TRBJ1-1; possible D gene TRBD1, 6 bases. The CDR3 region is CASSIEMTGYFPTEAFF. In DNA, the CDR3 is TGTGCCAGTAGTATAGAGATGACAGGTTACTTCCCCACTGAAGCTTTCTTT.